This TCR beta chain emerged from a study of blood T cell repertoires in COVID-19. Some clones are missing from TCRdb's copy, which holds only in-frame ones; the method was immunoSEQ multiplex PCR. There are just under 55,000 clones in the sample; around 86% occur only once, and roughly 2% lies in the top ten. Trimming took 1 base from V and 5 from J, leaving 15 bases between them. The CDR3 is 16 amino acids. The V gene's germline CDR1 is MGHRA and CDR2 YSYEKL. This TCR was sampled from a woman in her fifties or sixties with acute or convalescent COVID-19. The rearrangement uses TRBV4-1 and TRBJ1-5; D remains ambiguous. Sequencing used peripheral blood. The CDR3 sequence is CASSQGINKPDQPQHF. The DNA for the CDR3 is TGCGCCAGCAGCCAAGGCATAAACAAACCTGATCAGCCCCAGCATTTT.